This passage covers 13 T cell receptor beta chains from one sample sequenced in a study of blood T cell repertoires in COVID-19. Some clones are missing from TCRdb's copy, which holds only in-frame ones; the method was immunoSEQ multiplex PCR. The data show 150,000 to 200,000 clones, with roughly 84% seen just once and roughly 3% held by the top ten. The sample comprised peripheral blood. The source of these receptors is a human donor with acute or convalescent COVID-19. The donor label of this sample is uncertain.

This chain's CDR3 is CASSSSGRGGSYNEQFF. The CDR3 nucleotides are TGTGCCAGCAGCTCCAGTGGGCGGGGGGGATCCTACAATGAGCAGTTCTTC. The chain uses TRBV7-6 and TRBJ2-1; TRBD2 matches 9 bases. CDR1 is SGHVS, CDR2 FNYEAQ, per germline. This CDR3 is 17 amino acids long. V gave up 4 bases and J gave up 1 base; unmatched junction bases: 8.

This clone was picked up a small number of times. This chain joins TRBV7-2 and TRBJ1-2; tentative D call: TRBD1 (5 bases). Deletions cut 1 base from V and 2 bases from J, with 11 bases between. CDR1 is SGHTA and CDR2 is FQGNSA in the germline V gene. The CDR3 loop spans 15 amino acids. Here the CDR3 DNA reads TGTGCCAGCAGCTTAGATCAGGGTTTCAACTATGGCTACACCTTC. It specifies CASSLDQGFNYGYTF.

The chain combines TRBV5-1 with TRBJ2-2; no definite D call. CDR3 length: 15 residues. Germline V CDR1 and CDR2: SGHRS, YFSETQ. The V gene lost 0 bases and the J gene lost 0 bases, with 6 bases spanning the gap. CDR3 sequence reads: CASSLVQANTGELFF. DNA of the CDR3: TGCGCCAGCAGCTTGGTTCAGGCGAACACCGGGGAGCTGTTTTTT.

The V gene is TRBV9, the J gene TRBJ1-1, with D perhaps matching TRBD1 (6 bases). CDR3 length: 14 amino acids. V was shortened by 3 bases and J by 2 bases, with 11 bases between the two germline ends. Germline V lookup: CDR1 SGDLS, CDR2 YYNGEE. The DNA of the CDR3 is TGTGCCAGCAGCGAGGGACAAGCAAACACTGAAGCTTTCTTT. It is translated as CASSEGQANTEAFF.

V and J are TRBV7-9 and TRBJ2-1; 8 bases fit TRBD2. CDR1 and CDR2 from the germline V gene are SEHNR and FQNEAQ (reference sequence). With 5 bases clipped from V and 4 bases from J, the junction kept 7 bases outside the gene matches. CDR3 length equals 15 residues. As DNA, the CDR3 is TGTGCCAGCAGCCCTGGAGCGGGAGCATACAATGAGCAGTTCTTC. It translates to CASSPGAGAYNEQFF.

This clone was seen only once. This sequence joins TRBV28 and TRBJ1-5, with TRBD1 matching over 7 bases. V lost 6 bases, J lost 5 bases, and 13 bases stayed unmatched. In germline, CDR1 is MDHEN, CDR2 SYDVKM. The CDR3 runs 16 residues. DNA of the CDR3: TGTGCCAGCAGAGCCGGGACAGCCATCGTACATCAGCCCCAGCATTTT. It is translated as CASRAGTAIVHQPQHF.

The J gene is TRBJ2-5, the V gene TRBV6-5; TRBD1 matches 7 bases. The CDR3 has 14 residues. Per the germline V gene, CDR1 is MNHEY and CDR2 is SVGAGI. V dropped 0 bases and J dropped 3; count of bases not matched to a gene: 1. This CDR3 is CASSYSGTEETQYF. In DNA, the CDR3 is TGTGCCAGCAGTTACTCCGGGACAGAAGAGACCCAGTACTTC.

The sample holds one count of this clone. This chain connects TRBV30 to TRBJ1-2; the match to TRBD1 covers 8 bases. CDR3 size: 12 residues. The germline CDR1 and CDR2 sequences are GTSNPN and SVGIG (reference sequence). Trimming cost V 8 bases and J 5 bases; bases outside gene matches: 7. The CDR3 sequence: CASSTGVYGYTF. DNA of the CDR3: TGTGCCAGTTCGACAGGGGTTTATGGCTACACCTTC.

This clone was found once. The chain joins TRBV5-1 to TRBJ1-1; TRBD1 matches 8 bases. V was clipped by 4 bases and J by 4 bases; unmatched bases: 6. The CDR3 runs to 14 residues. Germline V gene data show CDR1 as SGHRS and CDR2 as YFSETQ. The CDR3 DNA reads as TGCGCCAGCAGCCTGCAGGGGGCAGGCACTGAAGCTTTCTTT. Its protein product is CASSLQGAGTEAFF.

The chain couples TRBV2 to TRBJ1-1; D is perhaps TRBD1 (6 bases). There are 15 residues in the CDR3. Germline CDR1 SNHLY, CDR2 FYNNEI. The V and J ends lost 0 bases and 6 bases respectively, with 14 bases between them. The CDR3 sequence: CASSEARWGTSEAFF. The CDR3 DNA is TGTGCCAGCAGTGAAGCGCGCTGGGGGACATCTGAAGCTTTCTTT.

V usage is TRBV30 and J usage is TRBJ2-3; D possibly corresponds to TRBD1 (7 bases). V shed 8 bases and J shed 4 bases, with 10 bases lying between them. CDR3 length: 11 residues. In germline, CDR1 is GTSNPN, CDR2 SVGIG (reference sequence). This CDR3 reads CARGTADTQYF. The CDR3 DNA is TGTGCCCGGGGGACAGCAGATACGCAGTATTTT.

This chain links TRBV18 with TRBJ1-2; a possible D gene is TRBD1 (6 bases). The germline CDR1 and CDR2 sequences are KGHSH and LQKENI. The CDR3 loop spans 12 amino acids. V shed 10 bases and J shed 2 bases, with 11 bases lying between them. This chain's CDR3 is CAIRGGNYGYTF. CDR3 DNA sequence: TGTGCCATCCGGGGGGGCAACTATGGCTACACCTTC.

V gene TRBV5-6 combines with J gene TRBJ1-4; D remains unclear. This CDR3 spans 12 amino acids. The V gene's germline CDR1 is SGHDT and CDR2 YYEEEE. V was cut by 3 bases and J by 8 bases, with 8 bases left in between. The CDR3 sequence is CASSSSKEKLFF. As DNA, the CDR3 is TGTGCCAGCAGCTCCAGTAAGGAAAAACTGTTTTTT.